The rows below give T cell receptor beta chains drawn from one sample of a study of memory CD4+ T cells and cytomegalovirus serostatus. Sequencing was performed with immunoSEQ multiplex PCR; in TCRdb, only in-frame clones are kept and a portion is missing. The sample consists of approximately 41,000 clones, about 79% of them appearing once. The sample taken for sequencing was memory CD4+ T cells from blood. Receptors originate from an adult in good health and CMV-seronegative. The CDR3 runs from the conserved cysteine through the conserved F or W. D genes are given only for firm matches. Size values are once, few and many counts, or a class for expanded clones, and some rows have none.

clone size	D gene	V gene	J gene	CDR3 protein	CDR3 DNA
.	.	TRBV7-8	TRBJ2-2	CASSPIGGVHTGELFF	TGTGCCAGCAGCCCGATTGGAGGTGTACACACCGGGGAGCTGTTTTTT
.	TRBD2	TRBV4-3	TRBJ2-1	CASSQVWRNLAGNEQFF	TGCGCCAGCAGCCAAGTTTGGAGGAACCTAGCGGGCAATGAGCAGTTCTTC
once	.	TRBV6-5	TRBJ2-3	CASSYGQGSADTQYF	TGTGCCAGCAGTTACGGGCAGGGTTCCGCAGATACGCAGTATTTT
.	.	TRBV28	TRBJ2-5	CATERRETQYF	TGTGCCACCGAGCGGAGAGAGACCCAGTACTTC
once	TRBD2	TRBV7-9	TRBJ2-7	CASSQSTSEPYYEQYF	TGCGCCAGCAGCCAGTCCACTAGCGAACCTTACTACGAGCAGTACTTC
.	TRBD1	TRBV19	TRBJ2-5	CASSTTGGFQETQYF	TGTGCCAGTAGTACCACAGGGGGCTTTCAAGAGACCCAGTACTTC
.	.	TRBV28	TRBJ1-2	CASSLRQYGYTF	TGTGCCAGCAGTTTAAGACAGTATGGCTACACCTTC
.	TRBD1	TRBV7-7	TRBJ2-5	CASSLTGVGETQYF	TGTGCTAGCAGCCTAACAGGGGTGGGAGAGACCCAGTACTTC
.	.	TRBV19	TRBJ2-6	CASSPGLFSGANVLTF	TGTGCCAGTAGCCCTGGACTCTTCTCTGGGGCCAACGTCCTGACTTTC
.	.	TRBV7-9	TRBJ1-3	CASSLSGGSGNTIYF	TGTGCCAGCAGCTTAAGTGGGGGCTCTGGAAACACCATATATTTT
.	.	TRBV6-4	TRBJ2-5	CASLQGVGRETQYF	TGTGCCAGCCTTCAGGGAGTGGGGAGAGAGACCCAGTACTTC
.	.	TRBV6-6	TRBJ1-4	CASERTATNEKLFF	TGTGCCAGCGAACGGACAGCAACTAATGAAAAACTGTTTTTT
few	.	TRBV11-3	TRBJ2-2	CASSLMSGPGELFF	TGTGCCAGCAGCTTAATGTCGGGGCCCGGGGAGCTGTTTTTT
.	.	TRBV9	TRBJ2-5	CASSDEGYQETQYF	TGTGCCAGCAGCGATGAGGGATATCAAGAGACCCAGTACTTC
few	.	TRBV5-1	TRBJ1-3	CASSLEATGNTIYF	TGCGCCAGCAGCTTAGAGGCAACGGGAAACACCATATATTTT
.	.	TRBV7-9	TRBJ2-7	CASSPYGSYEQYF	TGTGCCAGCAGCCCCTACGGATCCTACGAGCAGTACTTC
.	.	TRBV11-2	TRBJ2-7	CASSLQLDFYYEQYF	TGTGCCAGCAGCCTACAGCTGGATTTTTACTACGAGCAGTACTTC
.	.	TRBV5-1	TRBJ2-3	CASSLEGRTTDTQYF	TGCGCCAGCAGCTTGGAGGGACGGACGACGGATACGCAGTATTTT
.	.	TRBV11-3	TRBJ1-3	CASSPTASGNTIYF	TGTGCCAGCAGCCCCACGGCCTCTGGAAACACCATATATTTT
.	TRBD1	TRBV27	TRBJ1-5	CASSRTGADLNQPQHF	TGTGCCAGCAGTCGGACAGGGGCCGACTTAAATCAGCCCCAGCATTTT
.	.	TRBV5-1	TRBJ2-1	CASSDRGTANNEQFF	TGCGCCAGCAGCGATCGGGGTACCGCTAACAATGAGCAGTTCTTC
.	.	TRBV19	TRBJ2-3	CASSSAGSGDTQYF	TGTGCCAGTAGTTCGGCCGGGAGCGGAGATACGCAGTATTTT
.	.	TRBV12-5	TRBJ2-1	CASGLTSLSLAHNEQFF	TGTGCTAGTGGTTTGACTAGTTTGTCTTTGGCGCACAATGAGCAGTTCTTC
.	TRBD1	TRBV9	TRBJ2-1	CASSVGQGNNEQFF	TGTGCCAGCAGCGTAGGACAGGGAAACAATGAGCAGTTCTTC
few	.	TRBV7-9	TRBJ1-1	CASRRTGWPEAFF	TGTGCCAGCAGGCGAACAGGGTGGCCTGAAGCTTTCTTT
.	.	TRBV2	TRBJ2-7	CASSRSGALLYEQYF	TGTGCCAGCAGTCGAAGCGGAGCGTTGCTCTACGAGCAGTACTTC
few	TRBD1	TRBV2	TRBJ2-7	CASRQTGAGIEQYF	TGTGCCAGCAGACAGACAGGGGCAGGTATCGAGCAGTACTTC
.	.	TRBV6-1	TRBJ1-2	CASSEAGGYYGYTF	TGTGCCAGCAGTGAAGCTGGAGGTTATTATGGCTACACCTTC
.	.	TRBV18	TRBJ1-4	CASSLGRNEKLFF	TGTGCCAGCTCACTTGGAAGAAATGAAAAACTGTTTTTT
.	.	TRBV28	TRBJ2-2	CASSLTSSQGLRELFF	TGTGCCAGCAGTTTAACGTCCTCGCAGGGTCTCAGGGAGCTGTTTTTT
.	.	TRBV10-3	TRBJ1-2	CALLGYGYTF	TGTGCCCTCCTGGGATACGGCTACACCTTC
.	.	TRBV4-3	TRBJ2-3	CASSQERMSTDTQYF	TGCGCCAGCAGCCAAGAGCGGATGAGCACAGATACGCAGTATTTT
.	.	TRBV18	TRBJ2-6	CASSPARSGANVLTF	TGTGCCAGCTCACCGGCCCGCTCTGGGGCCAACGTCCTGACTTTC
.	.	TRBV28	TRBJ2-7	CASSPDSYEQYF	TGTGCCAGCAGTCCGGACAGCTACGAGCAGTACTTC
.	.	TRBV5-6	TRBJ2-1	CASSEGTYNEQFF	TGTGCCAGCAGCGAGGGGACCTACAATGAGCAGTTCTTC
.	TRBD1	TRBV5-1	TRBJ2-6	CASSRTGASGANVLTF	TGCGCCAGCTCTAGGACAGGGGCTTCTGGGGCCAACGTCCTGACTTTC
.	TRBD1	TRBV4-2	TRBJ1-2	CASSQGGTGRMNGYTF	TGTGCCAGCAGCCAAGGGGGGACAGGGCGGATGAATGGCTACACCTTC
.	TRBD2	TRBV28	TRBJ2-3	CASSIAAGGKDTQYF	TGTGCCAGCAGTATCGCGGCGGGAGGAAAGGATACGCAGTATTTT
.	.	TRBV11-3	TRBJ2-2	CASSLDRGLGELFF	TGTGCCAGCAGCTTAGATCGAGGTTTAGGGGAGCTGTTTTTT
.	TRBD1	TRBV11-3	TRBJ1-1	CASSLGGTGANTEAFF	TGTGCCAGCAGCTTAGGCGGGACAGGGGCGAACACTGAAGCTTTCTTT
.	TRBD1	TRBV7-9	TRBJ1-6	CASSLGTGNNSPLHF	TGTGCCAGCAGCTTAGGGACAGGGAATAATTCACCCCTCCACTTT
.	.	TRBV5-4	TRBJ2-1	CASSPRDRDEQFF	TGTGCCAGCAGCCCGAGGGATCGAGATGAGCAGTTCTTC
.	TRBD2	TRBV9	TRBJ2-2	CASSGTSGNTGELFF	TGTGCCAGCAGCGGGACTAGCGGGAACACCGGGGAGCTGTTTTTT
.	TRBD1	TRBV28	TRBJ1-4	CASYSGTGVEKLFF	TGTGCCAGCTACTCCGGGACAGGGGTTGAAAAACTGTTTTTT
.	TRBD2	TRBV6-6	TRBJ2-7	CASRYSGSPYEQYF	TGTGCCAGCAGATATAGCGGGTCCCCCTACGAGCAGTACTTC
.	.	TRBV10-3	TRBJ2-3	CAINPGSSTDTQYF	TGTGCCATCAATCCGGGATCTAGCACAGATACGCAGTATTTT
.	.	TRBV6-5	TRBJ1-4	CASRPFSNSHEKLFF	TGTGCCAGCAGACCCTTCTCAAATAGCCATGAAAAACTGTTTTTT
.	.	TRBV27	TRBJ1-5	CASSLVAGNSNQPQHF	TGTGCCAGCAGTTTGGTAGCGGGGAATAGCAATCAGCCCCAGCATTTT
.	.	TRBV27	TRBJ2-7	CASRTRGQSYEQYF	TGTGCCAGCAGGACGCGGGGACAGAGCTACGAGCAGTACTTC
.	TRBD2	TRBV27	TRBJ2-1	CASNSISGRARNEQFF	TGTGCCAGCAATTCAATTAGCGGGAGGGCCAGGAATGAGCAGTTCTTC
.	.	TRBV11-1	TRBJ2-7	CASSLVGSEEQYF	TGTGCCAGCAGCTTAGTCGGTTCGGAAGAGCAGTACTTC
once	.	TRBV20-1	TRBJ2-5	CSARLSETQYF	TGCAGTGCTAGGCTTAGTGAGACCCAGTACTTC
.	TRBD1	TRBV6-1	TRBJ2-7	CASRLADRGREQYF	TGTGCCAGCAGACTTGCGGACAGGGGACGCGAGCAGTACTTC
.	.	TRBV9	TRBJ1-1	CASSVGGDTEAFF	TGTGCCAGCAGCGTAGGAGGAGACACTGAAGCTTTCTTT
.	.	TRBV25-1	TRBJ2-7	CASSEMGAVSEQYF	TGTGCCAGCAGTGAAATGGGGGCGGTGTCGGAGCAGTACTTC
.	.	TRBV5-1	TRBJ2-2	CASSSRPQGLDGELFF	TGCGCCAGCAGCTCCCGCCCACAGGGTTTGGACGGGGAGCTGTTTTTT
.	.	TRBV30	TRBJ2-3	CALLRAPASTDTQYF	TGTGCCTTACTTAGAGCCCCAGCAAGCACAGATACGCAGTATTTT